Shown below are 26 T cell receptor beta chains from a single sample sequenced in a study of T cell responses to AZD1222 COVID-19 vaccine. Assay used: immunoSEQ multiplex PCR; TCRdb lists only in-frame clones, some missing. The repertoire holds 160,000 or so clones, about 90% seen once, with more than 5.5% in the top ten. The sample here was peripheral blood, taken on day 0 of AZD1222 vaccination. The receptors derive from an adult in good health.

The chain couples TRBV11-3 to TRBJ1-1, with D tentatively TRBD1 (6 bases). V lost 5 bases to trimming and J lost 0 bases, with 13 bases between them. This CDR3 has 15 residues. The germline gives CDR1 SGHNT, CDR2 YENEEA. The CDR3 DNA is TGTGCCAGCAGCGCGCCTACAGGGATGAACACTGAAGCTTTCTTT. Translated: CASSAPTGMNTEAFF.

This clone was observed a single time. The rearrangement uses TRBV30 and TRBJ2-7, with 11 bases aligning to TRBD2. The CDR3 consists of 14 residues. Germline CDR1 and CDR2: GTSNPN and SVGIG (reference sequence). J gave up 6 bases and V 1 base, and 5 bases lay outside the gene matches. As DNA, the CDR3 is TGTGCCTGGAGTGCGACTAGCGGGATTCTCGAGCAGTACTTC. It is translated as CAWSATSGILEQYF.

The rearrangement joins TRBV11-3 to TRBJ2-1; D possibly corresponds to TRBD1 (5 bases). The germline V and J ends were trimmed by 1 base and 2 bases, with 12 bases remaining between them. The length of the CDR3 is 16 residues. CDR1 and CDR2 from the germline V gene are SGHNT and YENEEA. CDR3 sequence (DNA): TGTGCCAGCAGCTTAGCAGGGTTGCAGCCCTACAATGAGCAGTTCTTC. Protein product: CASSLAGLQPYNEQFF.

The chain links TRBV7-2 to TRBJ1-3, with D perhaps TRBD1 (5 bases). In germline, CDR1 is SGHTA, CDR2 FQGNSA. Trimming left V 3 bases short and J 0 bases short, with 6 bases between. This CDR3 contains 14 residues. This CDR3 is CASSFQGSGNTIYF. The CDR3 DNA follows: TGTGCCAGCAGCTTTCAGGGCTCTGGAAACACCATATATTTT.

The rearrangement uses TRBV27 and TRBJ2-1; possibly TRBD2 for D (6 bases). Trimming pared 6 bases from V and 8 bases from J, leaving 14 bases between. Germline-derived CDR1 and CDR2 are MNHEY and SMNVEV (reference sequence). This CDR3 contains 13 residues. The CDR3 DNA reads TGTGCCAGCAGAATCATCGGGGGTCATGAGCAGTTCTTC. Translation gives CASRIIGGHEQFF.

V and J are TRBV11-2 and TRBJ2-7, with TRBD1 matching over 9 bases. Unmatched junction bases numbered 12, after V lost 6 bases and J lost 6 bases. Germline CDR1 is SGHAT and CDR2 is FQNNGV. The CDR3 runs to 15 residues. CDR3 protein: CASRSIRDRVGEQYF. Written as DNA, the CDR3 is TGTGCCAGCAGATCCATCCGGGACAGGGTAGGCGAGCAGTACTTC.

This clone was detected only once. The chain recombines TRBV6-5 with TRBJ1-2, with D possibly TRBD1 on 6 matching bases. CDR3 length equals 15 residues. V dropped 6 bases and J dropped 0 bases, with 14 bases sitting between them. Germline CDR1 MNHEY, CDR2 SVGAGI. CDR3 loop: CASRQSTGANYGYTF. CDR3 in DNA: TGTGCCAGCAGGCAGTCGACAGGAGCTAACTATGGCTACACCTTC.

The CDR3 coding sequence is TGTGCCAGCAGCGGAAACAGGGGGCGGGATGGCTACACCTTC. Amino acids: CASSGNRGRDGYTF. This rearrangement joins TRBV7-9 to TRBJ1-2; 9 nucleotides align to TRBD1. CDR1 and CDR2 (germline): SEHNR, FQNEAQ (reference sequence). The trim removed 5 bases at V and 6 bases at J, leaving 7 bases unmatched. CDR3 length: 14 residues.

The chain carries TRBV25-1 and TRBJ1-1, with D maybe TRBD1 (5 bases). V lost 4 bases and J 7 bases, leaving 10 bases between the germline ends. CDR3 length: 12 residues. Germline CDR1 reads MGHDK; CDR2 reads SYGVNS. The DNA for the CDR3 is TGTGCCAGCAGTGGGTCGGACAATGAAGCTTTCTTT. This encodes CASSGSDNEAFF.

This clone has a handful of counts. V is TRBV11-1 and J is TRBJ1-3; no firm D call. The germline gives CDR1 SGHAT, CDR2 FQDESV (reference sequence). CDR3 size: 12 residues. V lost 4 bases, J lost 4 bases, and 5 bases lay in between. The DNA of the CDR3 is TGTGCCAGCAGCTCCGGCGGAAACACCATATATTTT. Residues: CASSSGGNTIYF.

The chain joins TRBV7-6 to TRBJ1-4, with D unclear. V shed 1 base and J shed 0 bases, with 6 bases lying between them. Looked up from germline, CDR1 is SGHVS and CDR2 is FNYEAQ. The CDR3 is made up of 15 amino acids. This CDR3 is CASSLEAATNEKLFF. CDR3 nucleotide sequence: TGTGCCAGCAGCTTAGAGGCTGCAACTAATGAAAAACTGTTTTTT. Together with reference TRBV7-6 and TRBJ1-4, the CDR3 gives the full variable domain: GAGVSQSPRYKVTKRGQDVALRCDPISGHVSLYWYRQALGQGPEFLTYFNYEAQQDKSGLPNDRFSAERPEGSISTLTIQRTEQRDSAMYRCASSLEAATNEKLFFGSGTQLSVL.

J is TRBJ2-7 and V is TRBV5-4; 8 bases align to TRBD1. Trimming at V came to 5 bases and at J to 6 bases, leaving 16 bases not matched to a gene. There are 16 residues in the CDR3. From germline, CDR1 is SGHNT and CDR2 YYREEE (reference sequence). The CDR3: CASRRGSGTGKGEQYF. CDR3 DNA sequence: TGTGCCAGCAGAAGAGGGTCTGGGACAGGTAAAGGCGAGCAGTACTTC.

The chain recombines TRBV4-2 with TRBJ2-7; 7 bases align to TRBD2. The CDR3 is made up of 13 amino acids. The trim removed 4 bases at V and 2 bases at J, leaving 2 bases unmatched. Looked up from germline, CDR1 is LGHNA and CDR2 is YNFKEQ. The CDR3 region has the DNA TGTGCCAGCAGCCCGGGACTAACCTACGAGCAGTACTTC. Protein product: CASSPGLTYEQYF.

This chain connects TRBV10-3 to TRBJ2-1, with D perhaps matching TRBD1 (5 bases). The germline V gene encodes CDR1 ENHRY and CDR2 SYGVKD. V was pared by 7 bases and J by 6 bases, with 16 bases between. CDR3 length: 14 amino acids. CDR3 coding DNA: TGTGCCATCATGGGGCAGGGTGTTACCAATGAGCAGTTCTTC. Its translation is CAIMGQGVTNEQFF.

The chain couples TRBV7-2 to TRBJ1-5, with 7 bases lining up with TRBD1. The CDR3 has 15 amino acids. After removal of 1 base from V and 7 bases from J, the junction contained 7 bases not matched to a gene. CDR1 is SGHTA, CDR2 FQGNSA, per germline. The CDR3 reads CASSLVGDSGQPQHF. Written as DNA, the CDR3 is TGTGCCAGCAGCTTAGTTGGGGACAGCGGACAGCCCCAGCATTTT.

This clone was seen a single time. The V gene is TRBV7-2, the J gene TRBJ1-5; maybe TRBD1 (6 bases). Germline values: CDR1 SGHTA, CDR2 FQGNSA. CDR3 size: 17 residues. Trimming shortened V by 0 bases and J by 0 bases, and 12 bases separated the two germline ends. The CDR3 DNA reads as TGTGCCAGCAGCTTAGCGGGGGGGGCCTTTAGCAATCAGCCCCAGCATTTT. It specifies CASSLAGGAFSNQPQHF.

The genes are TRBV6-2 or TRBV6-3 and TRBJ2-2; the D is unclear. V lost 4 bases to trimming and J lost 5 bases, with 11 bases between them. Germline V gene sequence: CDR1 MNHEY, CDR2 SVGEGT. This CDR3 comprises 14 residues. The CDR3, as DNA: TGTGCCAGCAGTTTCCCCGTCATAACCGGGGAGCTGTTTTTT. Protein product: CASSFPVITGELFF.

V and J are TRBV5-1 and TRBJ2-2; 7 nucleotides line up with TRBD2. CDR1 and CDR2 (germline): SGHRS, YFSETQ. This CDR3 region has 14 residues. The ends lost 7 bases at V and 2 bases at J; junction bases unmatched: 5. The CDR3 protein is CASFQGLNTGELFF. In DNA form, the CDR3 reads TGCGCCAGCTTCCAGGGACTAAACACCGGGGAGCTGTTTTTT.

The V gene is TRBV9, the J gene TRBJ2-1, with TRBD2 matching over 10 bases. The germline V gene has CDR1 SGDLS and CDR2 YYNGEE. The CDR3 has 16 amino acids. V lost 3 bases to trimming and J lost 6 bases; unmatched junction nucleotides: 9. The chain's CDR3 is CASSARTSGGGNEQFF. Here the CDR3 DNA reads TGTGCCAGCAGCGCCCGGACTAGCGGAGGGGGCAATGAGCAGTTCTTC. The variable domain in full, with the rest retrieved from reference TRBV9 and TRBJ2-1, is DSGVTQTPKHLITATGQRVTLRCSPRSGDLSVYWYQQSLDQGLQFLIQYYNGEERAKGNILERFSAQQFPDLHSELNLSSLELGDSALYFCASSARTSGGGNEQFFGPGTRLTVL.

This chain links TRBV5-5 with TRBJ1-1; TRBD1 agrees at 9 bases. Germline values: CDR1 SGHKS, CDR2 YYEKEE (reference sequence). V shed 4 bases, J shed 5 bases, and the junction held 18 bases outside the gene matches. CDR3 length: 18 amino acids. CDR3 DNA: TGTGCCAGCAGCCCGGGTTTCGACAGGGGGTTGCTTGGAACTGAAGCTTTCTTT. Encoded protein: CASSPGFDRGLLGTEAFF.

This chain connects TRBV2 to TRBJ1-1; no clear D gene. This CDR3 comprises 16 residues. Trimming shortened V by 7 bases and J by 0 bases, and 18 bases separated the two germline ends. Germline loops: CDR1 SNHLY, CDR2 FYNNEI. CDR3 in amino acids: CASTQHREAVNTEAFF. The CDR3 region has the DNA TGTGCCAGCACCCAACACCGGGAAGCGGTGAACACTGAAGCTTTCTTT.

The chain couples TRBV7-2 to TRBJ1-1; D is uncertain. The CDR3 is 15 amino acids. CDR1 and CDR2 from the germline V gene are SGHTA and FQGNSA. With 0 bases removed from V and 3 bases from J, the gap between germline ends came to 11 bases. CDR3: CASSLARSSYTEAFF. CDR3 nucleotides: TGTGCCAGCAGCTTAGCGCGTTCGAGTTACACTGAAGCTTTCTTT.

The chain uses TRBV6-1 and TRBJ2-3; D possibly uses TRBD1 or TRBD2 (7 bases each). In germline, CDR1 is MNHNS, CDR2 SASEGT. Deletions cut 3 bases from V and 3 bases from J, with 16 bases between. The CDR3 extends over 16 amino acids. CDR3 in amino acids: CASSDPTGRGTDTQYF. The CDR3 region has the DNA TGTGCCAGCAGTGATCCGACAGGGAGGGGAACAGATACGCAGTATTTT.

V is TRBV6-2 or TRBV6-3 and J is TRBJ1-1; tentatively, D is TRBD1 (5 bases). V lost 4 bases, J lost 0 bases, and 24 bases lay in between. This CDR3 has 19 residues. Germline values: CDR1 MNHEY, CDR2 SVGEGT. CDR3 residues: CASSSWGGSPNSMNTEAFF. CDR3 nucleotide sequence: TGTGCCAGCAGTTCCTGGGGGGGTTCGCCAAATTCGATGAACACTGAAGCTTTCTTT.

V gene TRBV4-1 combines with J gene TRBJ1-1, with D perhaps matching TRBD1 (5 bases). The CDR3 totals 19 residues. Germline V gene sequence: CDR1 MGHRA, CDR2 YSYEKL. Trimming removed 5 bases at V and 1 base at J, with 26 bases between. The CDR3 reads CASSSPRDPRPLSNTEAFF. The CDR3 nucleotides are TGCGCCAGCAGCTCGCCCCGGGACCCCAGACCCCTATCGAACACTGAAGCTTTCTTT.

The genes are TRBV30 and TRBJ1-6; 8 nucleotides match TRBD1. Germline trimming cut 0 bases from V and 7 bases from J; bases unmatched to any gene: 5. From germline, CDR1 is GTSNPN and CDR2 SVGIG (reference sequence). The CDR3 runs 15 residues. The CDR3 DNA is TGTGCCTGGAGTGTTCCGGACAGGGCCAATTCACCCCTCCACTTT. It encodes CAWSVPDRANSPLHF.